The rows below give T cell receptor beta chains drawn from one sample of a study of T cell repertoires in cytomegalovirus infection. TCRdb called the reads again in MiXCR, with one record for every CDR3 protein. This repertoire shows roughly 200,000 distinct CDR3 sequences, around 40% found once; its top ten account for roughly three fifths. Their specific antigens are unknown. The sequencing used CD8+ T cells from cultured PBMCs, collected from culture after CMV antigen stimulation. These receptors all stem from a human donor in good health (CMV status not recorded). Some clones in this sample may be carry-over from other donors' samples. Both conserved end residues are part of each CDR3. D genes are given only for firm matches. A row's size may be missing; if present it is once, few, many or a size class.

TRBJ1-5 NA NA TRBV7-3 TGTGCCAGCAGCAAACTTAGATCTGGGAGCAATCAGCCCCAGCATTTT CASSKLRSGSNQPQHF
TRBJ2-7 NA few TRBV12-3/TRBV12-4 TGTGCCAGCAGTTTACACCGCAACTCCTACGAGCAGTACTTC CASSLHRNSYEQYF
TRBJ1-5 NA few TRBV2 TGTGCCAGCAGCGGACGTAGAGATAGCAATCAGCCCCAGCATTTT CASSGRRDSNQPQHF
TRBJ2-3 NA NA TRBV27 TGTGCCAGCAGTCGTACCACAGATACGCAGTATTTT CASSRTTDTQYF
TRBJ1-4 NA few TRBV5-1 TGCGCCAGCAGCGAAATGACAGGTTCTAATGAAAAACTGTTTTTT CASSEMTGSNEKLFF
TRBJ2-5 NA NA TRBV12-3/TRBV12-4 TGTGCCAGCAGTCCAGGGGCGGGGCCCCAGTACTTC CASSPGAGPQYF
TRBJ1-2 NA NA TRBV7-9 TGTGCCAGCAGGACGGGGACCGCGGTCCGCTACACCTTC CASRTGTAVRYTF
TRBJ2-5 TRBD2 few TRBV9 TGTGCCAGCAGCGTGACCGGGACTAGCGGGGGCAACCAAGAGACCCAGTACTTC CASSVTGTSGGNQETQYF
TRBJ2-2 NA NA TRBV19 TGTGCCACCTCCGAGCGGATTGGCGGGATCGGGGAGCTGTTTTTT CATSERIGGIGELFF
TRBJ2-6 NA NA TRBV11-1 TGTGCCAGCAGCCTTAGAGTGGGAACTGGGGCCAACGTCCTGACTTTC CASSLRVGTGANVLTF
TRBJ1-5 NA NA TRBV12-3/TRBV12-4 TGTGCCAGCAGTCGCCTCGTAACTTCAGGGAAGCCCCAGCATTTT CASSRLVTSGKPQHF
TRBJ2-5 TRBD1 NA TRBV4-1 TGCGCCAGCAGCCAAGCCCTGTCCCGGACAGGAGAGACCCAGTACTTC CASSQALSRTGETQYF
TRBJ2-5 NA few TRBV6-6 TGTGCCACCAAAAGAATTGAGTCGGAGACCCAGTACTTC CATKRIESETQYF
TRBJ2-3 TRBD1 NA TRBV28 TGTGCCAGCAGTCCCTCCCTCCTGGACAGGTCGAATACGCAGTATTTT CASSPSLLDRSNTQYF
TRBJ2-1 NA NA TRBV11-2 TGTGCCAGCAGCCCGACCCCCCCCTGGGCGGGTGCCTACAATGAGCAGTTCTTC CASSPTPPWAGAYNEQFF
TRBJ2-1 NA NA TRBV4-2 TGTGCCAGCAGCTTTCGAACCGGGACGGAATCCTACAATGAGCAGTTCTTC CASSFRTGTESYNEQFF
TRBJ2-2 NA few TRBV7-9 TGTGCCAGCAGCCCTTTAGCGGAGCTGAACACCGGGGAGCTGTTTTTT CASSPLAELNTGELFF
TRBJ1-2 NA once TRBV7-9 TGTGCCAGCAGCTTTTCGGAGGGCCACCTTGTGGGGGGCTACACCTTC CASSFSEGHLVGGYTF